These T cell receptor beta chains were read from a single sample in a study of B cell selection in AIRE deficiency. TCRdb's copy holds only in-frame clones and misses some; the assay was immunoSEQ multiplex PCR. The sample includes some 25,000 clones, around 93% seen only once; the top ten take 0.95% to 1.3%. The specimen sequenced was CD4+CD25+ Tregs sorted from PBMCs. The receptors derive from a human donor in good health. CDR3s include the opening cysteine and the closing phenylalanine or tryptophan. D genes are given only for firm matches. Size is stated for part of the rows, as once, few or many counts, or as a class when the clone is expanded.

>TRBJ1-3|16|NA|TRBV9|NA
TGTGCCAGCAGCGTAGGAGGGGTCAGCCTTGGAAACACCATATATTTT
CASSVGGVSLGNTIYF
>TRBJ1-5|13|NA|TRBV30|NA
TGTGCCTGGAGGGTAGGGGACAATCAGCCCCAGCATTTT
CAWRVGDNQPQHF
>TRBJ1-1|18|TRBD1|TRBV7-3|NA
TGTGCCAGCAGCCACCGGGACAGGGGTGTGAGTAGGAACACTGAAGCTTTCTTT
CASSHRDRGVSRNTEAFF
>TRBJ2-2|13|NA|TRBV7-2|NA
TGTGCCAGCAGCTTACCGGGCCCCGGGGAGCTGTTTTTT
CASSLPGPGELFF
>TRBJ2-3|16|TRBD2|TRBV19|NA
TGTGCCAGTAGTATAGAAGGCGGGGGGGACACAGATACGCAGTATTTT
CASSIEGGGDTDTQYF
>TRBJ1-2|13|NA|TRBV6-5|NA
TGTGCCAGCACCTCCGGGGCTAACTATGGCTACACCTTC
CASTSGANYGYTF
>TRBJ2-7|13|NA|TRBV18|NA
TGTGCCAGCTCACCAACGATTGGGGATCGGCAGTACTTC
CASSPTIGDRQYF
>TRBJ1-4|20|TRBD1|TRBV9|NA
TGTGCCAGCAGCCCCCGGACAGGTTCCATCGGTGTGCGTGCAAGAGAAAAACTGTTTTTT
CASSPRTGSIGVRAREKLFF
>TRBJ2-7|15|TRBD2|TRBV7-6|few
TGTGCCAGCAGCTTAGGATCGGCGGGGGGCGGCGAGCAGTACTTC
CASSLGSAGGGEQYF
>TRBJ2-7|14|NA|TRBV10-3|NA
TGTGCCATCAGTGTGGAGGGGGGATCCTACGAGCAGTACTTC
CAISVEGGSYEQYF
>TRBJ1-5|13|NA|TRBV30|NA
TGTGCCTGGGCAAGGACAGATGGACAGCCCCAGCATTTT
CAWARTDGQPQHF
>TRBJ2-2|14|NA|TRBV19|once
TGTGCCACTGCGGAGGGGGGGCTTGGCGGGGAGCTGTTTTTT
CATAEGGLGGELFF
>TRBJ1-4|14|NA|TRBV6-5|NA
TGTGCCAGCCGTCCTAGCTTGGCAGGAGAAAAACTGTTTTTT
CASRPSLAGEKLFF
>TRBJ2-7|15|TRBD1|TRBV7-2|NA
TGTGCCAGCAGCGTCCAGGGGGTAGACTCCTACGAGCAGTACTTC
CASSVQGVDSYEQYF
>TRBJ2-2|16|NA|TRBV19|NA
TGTGCCAGTAGTATCCCTGCCGGGGCAAGCACCGGGGAGCTGTTTTTT
CASSIPAGASTGELFF
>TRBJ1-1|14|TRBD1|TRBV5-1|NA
TGCGCCAGCAGCTCAGGGGGCTGGAACACTGAAGCTTTCTTT
CASSSGGWNTEAFF
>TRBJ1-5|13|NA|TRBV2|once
TGTGCCAGCAGTGAAGACCTCAATCAGCCCCAGCATTTT
CASSEDLNQPQHF
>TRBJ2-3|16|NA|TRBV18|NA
TGTGCCAGCTCACCGAAGTCGCGGGGACTCGCAGATACGCAGTATTTT
CASSPKSRGLADTQYF
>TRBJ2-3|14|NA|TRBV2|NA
TGTGCCAGCAGGCCAAGCGTAGGCACAGATACGCAGTATTTT
CASRPSVGTDTQYF
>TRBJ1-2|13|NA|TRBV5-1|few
TGCGCCAGCAGCTTCGAAGGGAGCTATGGCTACACCTTC
CASSFEGSYGYTF
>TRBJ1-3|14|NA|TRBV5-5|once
TGTGCCAGCAGTTCGGCCGGGAACGGAAACACCATATATTTT
CASSSAGNGNTIYF
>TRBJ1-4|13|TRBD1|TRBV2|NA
TGTGCCAGCGGGAGACAGGGGAGCGAAAAACTGTTTTTT
CASGRQGSEKLFF
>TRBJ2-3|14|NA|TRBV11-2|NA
TGTGCCAGCAGCTTCGGCAGGGGCACAGATACGCAGTATTTT
CASSFGRGTDTQYF
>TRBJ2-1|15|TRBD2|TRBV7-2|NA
TGTGCCAGCAGCTTAGGACTAGCGGCCTACAATGAGCAGTTCTTC
CASSLGLAAYNEQFF
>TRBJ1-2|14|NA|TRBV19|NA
TGTGCCAGTAGTCCCAGGGAGGGTTACTATGGCTACACCTTC
CASSPREGYYGYTF
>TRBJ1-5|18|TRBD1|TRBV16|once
TGTGCCAGCAGCCAATCCGACAGGGGATTGAGTAGCAATCAGCCCCAGCATTTT
CASSQSDRGLSSNQPQHF
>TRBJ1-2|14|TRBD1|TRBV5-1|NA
TGCGCCAGCAGGGGACAGGGATCATACTATGGCTACACCTTC
CASRGQGSYYGYTF
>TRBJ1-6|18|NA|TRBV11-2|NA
TGTGCCAGCAGCCTTTGGGACAAATCCAGCTCCTATAATTCACCCCTCCACTTT
CASSLWDKSSSYNSPLHF
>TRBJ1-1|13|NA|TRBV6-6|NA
TGTGCCAGCAGTTACGTGGGGGACACTGAAGCTTTCTTT
CASSYVGDTEAFF
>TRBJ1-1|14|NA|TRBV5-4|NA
TGTGCCAGCAGCTTGGAGGGGAGGAGCACTGAAGCTTTCTTT
CASSLEGRSTEAFF
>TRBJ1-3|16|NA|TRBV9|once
TGTGCCAGCAGCCCCAAGGCAGGCAACTCTGGAAACACCATATATTTT
CASSPKAGNSGNTIYF
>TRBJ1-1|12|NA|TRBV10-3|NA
TGTGCCATCAGCCGCAGGAACACTGAAGCTTTCTTT
CAISRRNTEAFF
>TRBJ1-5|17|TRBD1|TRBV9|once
TGTGCCAGCAGCGCCGGGACAGGGGGTATGAGCAATCAGCCCCAGCATTTT
CASSAGTGGMSNQPQHF
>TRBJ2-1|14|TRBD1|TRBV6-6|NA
TGTGCCAGCAGTTGGACGGGACAGGACAATGAGCAGTTCTTC
CASSWTGQDNEQFF
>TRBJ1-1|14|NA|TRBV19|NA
TGTGCCAGTAGTCTTGGGGGGAGGGGGACTGAAGCTTTCTTT
CASSLGGRGTEAFF
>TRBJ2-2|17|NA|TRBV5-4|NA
TGTGCCAGCAGCCGAAAAGGCACCACGATTGGCACCGGGGAGCTGTTTTTT
CASSRKGTTIGTGELFF
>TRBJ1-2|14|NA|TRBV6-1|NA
TGTGCCAGCAGTGAAAGCTTAGCTAACTATGGCTACACCTTC
CASSESLANYGYTF
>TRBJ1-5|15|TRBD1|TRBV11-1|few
TGTGCCAGCAGCCCAGGACAGGGTAGCAATCAGCCCCAGCATTTT
CASSPGQGSNQPQHF
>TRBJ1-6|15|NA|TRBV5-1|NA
TGCGCCAGCAGCGCCATCAGCTCCTATAATTCACCCCTCCACTTT
CASSAISSYNSPLHF
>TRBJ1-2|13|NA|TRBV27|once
TGTGCCAGCAGTTTCCGGGGTCTTTATGGCTACACCTTC
CASSFRGLYGYTF
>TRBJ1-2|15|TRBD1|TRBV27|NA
TGTGCCAGCAGAAACCCGGGACAGGGTGTCTATGGCTACACCTTC
CASRNPGQGVYGYTF
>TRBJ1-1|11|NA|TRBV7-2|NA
TGTGCCAGCAGCCTATTAAGGGGAGCTTTCTTT
CASSLLRGAFF
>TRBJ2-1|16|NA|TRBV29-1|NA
TGCAGCGTTGGGCGTTGGCGGCCTGGGGCCAACAATGAGCAGTTCTTC
CSVGRWRPGANNEQFF
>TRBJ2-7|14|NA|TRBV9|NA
TGTGCCAGCAGCGTAGACGTGGACTCCTACGAGCAGTACTTC
CASSVDVDSYEQYF
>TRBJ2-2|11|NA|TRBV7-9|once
TGTGCCAGCAGCTTAGTCGGGGAGCTGTTTTTT
CASSLVGELFF
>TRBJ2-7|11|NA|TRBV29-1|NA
TGCAGCGTTGTGAGACAGGCCGAGCAGTACTTC
CSVVRQAEQYF
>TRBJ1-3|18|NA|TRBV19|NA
TGTGCCAGTAGCTCTCGCGCCGGATGGACGGAATCTGGAAACACCATATATTTT
CASSSRAGWTESGNTIYF
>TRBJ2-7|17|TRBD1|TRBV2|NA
TGTGCCAGCAGTGAAGCCCCGGGACAGGTGGTTTCGAGAGAGCAGTACTTC
CASSEAPGQVVSREQYF
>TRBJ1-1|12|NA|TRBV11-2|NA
TGTGCCAGCAGCCTAGGTTGGACTGAAGCTTTCTTT
CASSLGWTEAFF
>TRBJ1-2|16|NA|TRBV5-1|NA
TGCGCCAGCAGCTTTTCCGCGGGAGCTGTAAACTATGGCTACACCTTC
CASSFSAGAVNYGYTF
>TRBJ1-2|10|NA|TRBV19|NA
TGTGCCAGTAGATGGGGTGGCTACACCTTC
CASRWGGYTF
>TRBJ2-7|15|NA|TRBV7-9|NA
TGTGCCAGCAGCTTCTTAGAGTATTACCCCTACGAGCAGTACTTC
CASSFLEYYPYEQYF
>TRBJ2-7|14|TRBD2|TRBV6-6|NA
TGTGCCAGCAGTGGCGGGGGGATATCCTACGAGCAGTACTTC
CASSGGGISYEQYF
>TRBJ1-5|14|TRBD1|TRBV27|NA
TGTGCCAGCAGTATCAAACAGGGGAATCAGCCCCAGCATTTT
CASSIKQGNQPQHF
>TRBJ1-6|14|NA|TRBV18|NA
TGTGCCAGCTCGGGAGGGGGAGGAAATTCACCCCTCCACTTT
CASSGGGGNSPLHF
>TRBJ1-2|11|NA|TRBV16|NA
TGTGCCAGCAGCCAATGGGTTGGCTACACCTTC
CASSQWVGYTF
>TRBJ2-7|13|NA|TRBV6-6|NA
TGTGCCAGCAGGACGGGGGGCCGCTACGAGCAGTACTTC
CASRTGGRYEQYF
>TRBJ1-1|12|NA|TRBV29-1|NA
TGCAGCGTTTCCGACAGAAGGACTGAAGCTTTCTTT
CSVSDRRTEAFF
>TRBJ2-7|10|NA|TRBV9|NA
TGTGCCAGCAGCGCTCCGGGACCTCTTTTC
CASSAPGPLF